These T cell receptor beta chains were read from a single sample in a study of blood T cell repertoires in COVID-19. Some clones are missing from TCRdb's copy, which holds only in-frame ones; the method was immunoSEQ multiplex PCR. The table records more than 200,000 clones, 75% to 90% of them present only once. What was sequenced was peripheral blood. These receptors were collected from a man aged 30-40 years with active or convalescent COVID-19. Each CDR3 is given with its conserved first and last residue. D genes are given only for firm matches. The size entry is marked missing in some rows and otherwise reads once, few, many or a size class.

J	D	size	V	DNA	CDR3
TRBJ2-3	NA	NA	TRBV2	TGTGCCAGCAGTGCCGGCGGGGCTAGCACAGATACGCAGTATTTT	CASSAGGASTDTQYF
TRBJ1-1	NA	NA	TRBV5-5	TGTGCCAGCAGCCGAATCGTTCAGCGGGGGAACACTGAAGCTTTCTTT	CASSRIVQRGNTEAFF
TRBJ1-1	NA	NA	TRBV6-2/TRBV6-3	TGTGCCAGCAGTTACCCGGGTCCGGGCACTGAAGCTTTCTTT	CASSYPGPGTEAFF
TRBJ1-6	NA	NA	TRBV4-1	TGCGCCAGCAGTAGACAGGCAGGCAATTCACCCCTCCACTTT	CASSRQAGNSPLHF
TRBJ1-6	TRBD1	NA	TRBV5-1	TGCGCCAGCAGCGTCCGACAGGGGACGGATTCACCCCTCCACTTT	CASSVRQGTDSPLHF
TRBJ1-2	TRBD1	NA	TRBV5-6	TGTGCCAGCAGCTTGAGGGGACAGGGATTAGGCTACACCTTC	CASSLRGQGLGYTF
TRBJ1-3	NA	NA	TRBV7-3	TGTGCCAGCAGCTTAGATTCCGGCCGTGGAGGTGGAAACACCATATATTTT	CASSLDSGRGGGNTIYF
TRBJ2-2	NA	NA	TRBV3-1/TRBV3-2	TGTGCCAGCAGCCCCAAAATAGGGGTTACCGGGGAGCTGTTTTTT	CASSPKIGVTGELFF
TRBJ1-4	TRBD1	NA	TRBV19	TGTGCCAGTAAGGACAGGCGGTCCAACGGTGGAAAACTGTTTTTT	CASKDRRSNGGKLFF
TRBJ2-3	TRBD1	NA	TRBV9	TGTGCCAGCAGCGTACAATACCGGACAGGCGACACAGATACGCAGTATTTT	CASSVQYRTGDTDTQYF
TRBJ2-7	TRBD2	NA	TRBV5-1	TGCGCCAGCACGTTTACTAGCGGGGGGGCCTCCGAGCAGTACTTC	CASTFTSGGASEQYF
TRBJ2-1	TRBD1	NA	TRBV19	TGTGCCAGTAGTATAAACCAGGGGGCTAACAATGAGCAGTTCTTC	CASSINQGANNEQFF
TRBJ1-1	NA	NA	TRBV7-8	TGTGCCAGCAGCTTAGCGGCGAGCGACACTGAAGCTTTCTTT	CASSLAASDTEAFF
TRBJ2-2	NA	once	TRBV5-1	TGCGCCAGCAGACAGCAATCGAACACCGGGGAGCTGTTTTTT	CASRQQSNTGELFF
TRBJ2-1	TRBD2	NA	TRBV29-1	TGCAGCGTCCTCCCGGGACTAGCGGGGGGGCGGGATGAGCAGTTCTTC	CSVLPGLAGGRDEQFF